The 32 T cell receptor beta chains below were found in one sample sequenced in a study of OX40 agonist ivuxolimab in advanced cancers. Profiling relied on immunoSEQ multiplex PCR, and the TCRdb table lists in-frame clones only, not all of them. Among 30,000 to 35,000 clones listed, 65% to 85% were seen once. The sample here was CD4+ or CD8+ T cells sorted from blood, taken in a trial of the OX40 agonist ivuxolimab. These receptors were obtained from an adult with an advanced solid tumor such as melanoma, head and neck, liver or kidney cancer.

V usage is TRBV10-2 and J usage is TRBJ2-7; unclear D gene. V lost 3 bases and J lost 6, with 3 bases in between. Germline CDR1 is WSHSY and CDR2 is SAAADI. The CDR3 loop spans 10 amino acids. CDR3 protein: CASSDVEQYF. As DNA, the CDR3 is TGCGCCAGCAGTGACGTCGAGCAGTACTTC.

The gene calls are TRBV7-6 and TRBJ2-3, with D possibly being TRBD1 (6 bases). The CDR3 loop spans 16 amino acids. V gave up 5 bases and J gave up 0 bases, with 15 bases separating them. Per germline, CDR1 SGHVS and CDR2 FNYEAQ. CDR3 DNA: TGTGCCAGCAGCAACCCACAGGGCCTGAGCACAGATACGCAGTATTTT. As protein: CASSNPQGLSTDTQYF.

The rearrangement uses TRBV28 and TRBJ1-1, with 7 bases lining up with TRBD1. The CDR3 is 15 amino acids. V was clipped by 2 bases and J by 5 bases; unmatched bases: 8. Germline loops: CDR1 MDHEN, CDR2 SYDVKM. CDR3 sequence: CASSLEGARRTEAFF. The CDR3 DNA reads TGTGCCAGCAGTTTAGAGGGGGCGAGAAGAACTGAAGCTTTCTTT.

V usage is TRBV4-2 and J usage is TRBJ2-1; 9 positions agree with TRBD2. Germline CDR1 LGHNA, CDR2 YNFKEQ. With 0 bases clipped from V and 5 bases from J, the junction kept 5 bases outside the gene matches. The CDR3 has 16 amino acids. For the CDR3, the DNA is TGTGCCAGCAGCCAAGATGCGGCGGGAGGGAACAATGAGCAGTTCTTC. Translating it yields CASSQDAAGGNNEQFF.

V gene TRBV19 combines with J gene TRBJ1-5; D might be TRBD1 (6 bases). Germline CDR1 is LNHDA and CDR2 is SQIVND (reference sequence). The CDR3 spans 15 residues. V was pared by 10 bases and J by 1 base, with 17 bases between. DNA of the CDR3: TGTGCCACCCTTGGGGGCGGTTTAAGCAATCAGCCCCAGCATTTT. Its protein product is CATLGGGLSNQPQHF. Supplemented by reference TRBV19 and TRBJ1-5, the full variable domain reads DGGITQSPKYLFRKEGQNVTLSCEQNLNHDAMYWYRQDPGQGLRLIYYSQIVNDFQKGDIAEGYSVSREKKESFPLTVTSAQKNPTAFYLCATLGGGLSNQPQHFGDGTRLSIL.

The CDR3 nucleotides read TGTGCCAGCAGCGTAGGTTCCGGGCCCCCCGAAGAGACCCAGTACTTC. It specifies CASSVGSGPPEETQYF. The J gene is TRBJ2-5, the V gene TRBV9; D is uncertain. Looked up from germline, CDR1 is SGDLS and CDR2 is YYNGEE. This CDR3 is built from 16 residues. Trimming shortened V by 0 bases and J by 3 bases, and 15 bases separated the two germline ends. Supplemented by reference TRBV9 and TRBJ2-5, the full variable domain reads DSGVTQTPKHLITATGQRVTLRCSPRSGDLSVYWYQQSLDQGLQFLIQYYNGEERAKGNILERFSAQQFPDLHSELNLSSLELGDSALYFCASSVGSGPPEETQYFGPGTRLLVL.

V and J are TRBV19 and TRBJ1-5; 12 bases line up with TRBD1. The CDR3 runs 17 residues. Unmatched junction bases numbered 7, after V lost 6 bases and J lost 1 base. Germline CDR1 reads LNHDA; CDR2 reads SQIVND (reference sequence). The CDR3 sequence: CASRGQGAMGSNQPQHF. Here the CDR3 DNA reads TGTGCCAGTAGGGGACAGGGGGCGATGGGAAGCAATCAGCCCCAGCATTTT.

The CDR3 sequence is CATSRGRTGGEETQYF. CDR3 nucleotide sequence: TGTGCCACCAGCAGAGGTCGGACAGGGGGGGAGGAGACCCAGTACTTC. The V gene is TRBV15, the J gene TRBJ2-5; 10 nucleotides line up with TRBD1. Germline assignment: CDR1 LNHNV and CDR2 YYDKDF (reference sequence). The CDR3 is made up of 16 amino acids. Trimming cost V 1 base and J 5 bases; bases outside gene matches: 7.

The V call is TRBV9, the J call TRBJ2-4; D unclear. Germline V gives CDR1 SGDLS, CDR2 YYNGEE. The CDR3 contains 9 residues. The V end lost 0 bases, the J end lost 14 bases, and 3 bases lay between the germline ends. CDR3 sequence reads: CASSVEEYF. The CDR3 DNA is TGTGCCAGCAGCGTAGAGGAGTACTTC.

V is TRBV4-1 and J is TRBJ2-2; the D gene is possibly TRBD1 (6 bases). Deletions cut 0 bases from V and 7 bases from J, with 12 bases between. The CDR3 totals 15 residues. The germline CDR1 and CDR2 sequences are MGHRA and YSYEKL. CDR3 DNA sequence: TGCGCCAGCAGCCAAGAAGGGACAAGCGGCGGGGAGCTGTTTTTT. Translation gives CASSQEGTSGGELFF.

The chain couples TRBV9 to TRBJ2-7, with 9 bases lining up with TRBD1. This CDR3 comprises 14 residues. V was clipped by 0 bases and J by 6 bases; unmatched bases: 4. CDR1 is SGDLS, CDR2 YYNGEE, per germline. The CDR3 here is CASSVEWTGAEQYF. CDR3 DNA sequence: TGTGCCAGCAGCGTAGAGTGGACAGGGGCCGAGCAGTACTTC.

The chain is built from TRBV11-3 and TRBJ2-1, with D possibly matching TRBD2 (7 bases). V lost 1 base to trimming and J lost 3 bases, with 10 bases between them. Germline values: CDR1 SGHNT, CDR2 YENEEA. The CDR3 contains 15 residues. As DNA, the CDR3 is TGTGCCAGCAGCTTAGGGGGGGGCCTCTACAATGAGCAGTTCTTC. Protein product: CASSLGGGLYNEQFF.

The rearrangement links TRBV5-1 to TRBJ1-1; maybe TRBD1 (5 bases). V lost 0 bases and J 4 bases, leaving 10 bases between the germline ends. The CDR3 totals 14 residues. Looked up from germline, CDR1 is SGHRS and CDR2 is YFSETQ. CDR3 sequence: CASSLVGGTTEAFF. CDR3 DNA: TGCGCCAGCAGCTTGGTCGGGGGGACCACTGAAGCTTTCTTT.

This clone occurred a few times. The chain couples TRBV6-5 to TRBJ2-7, with D unresolved. Trimming removed 5 bases at V and 2 bases at J, with 7 bases between. Germline V lookup: CDR1 MNHEY, CDR2 SVGAGI. This CDR3 is 12 amino acids long. Written as DNA, the CDR3 is TGTGCCAGCAGTCCGGGCCCCTACGAGCAGTACTTC. Its protein product is CASSPGPYEQYF.

V and J are TRBV5-5 and TRBJ1-1; D may be TRBD1 (6 bases). Trimming pared 3 bases from V and 0 bases from J, leaving 9 bases between. Germline V gene sequence: CDR1 SGHKS, CDR2 YYEKEE (reference sequence). This CDR3 has 14 amino acids. The CDR3 is CASSSGQMNTEAFF. The DNA for the CDR3 is TGTGCCAGCAGCTCCGGACAGATGAACACTGAAGCTTTCTTT.

This rearrangement joins TRBV29-1 to TRBJ2-1, with D maybe TRBD2 (5 bases). The CDR3 is made up of 12 amino acids. V lost 0 bases and J 11 bases, leaving 11 bases between the germline ends. Looked up from germline, CDR1 is SQVTM and CDR2 is ANQGSEA. The CDR3 DNA reads TGCAGCGTTGAAGATGGCGTAGCGAAGCAGTTCTTC. It is translated as CSVEDGVAKQFF.

CDR3 in amino acids: CASSFPYQETQYF. CDR3 coding DNA: TGTGCCAGCAGTTTCCCGTACCAAGAGACCCAGTACTTC. V gene TRBV27 combines with J gene TRBJ2-5; D gene unclear. Germline V gene lookup returns CDR1 MNHEY and CDR2 SMNVEV (reference sequence). The CDR3 is 13 residues long. V was clipped by 3 bases and J by 0 bases, with 5 bases between them.

V is TRBV7-3 and J is TRBJ2-1; D is tentatively TRBD1 or TRBD2 (6 bases each). V was shortened by 1 base and J by 6 bases, with 19 bases between the two germline ends. Germline CDR1 reads SGHTA; CDR2 reads FQGTGA. This CDR3 region has 17 residues. The CDR3 bases are TGTGCCAGCAGCTTAAGGGGGCCCGGGGGTCTCAGCAATGAGCAGTTCTTC. Its translation is CASSLRGPGGLSNEQFF.

V is TRBV7-6 and J is TRBJ1-3; D might be TRBD1 (5 bases). Germline V gene sequence: CDR1 SGHVS, CDR2 FNYEAQ. This CDR3 spans 15 amino acids. Trimming took off 5 bases at V and 4 bases at J, with 15 bases between the two ends. The CDR3 loop reads CASSPTGGTGNTIYF. CDR3 DNA: TGTGCCAGCAGCCCAACGGGGGGAACCGGAAACACCATATATTTT.

This sequence joins TRBV10-2 and TRBJ2-7; D may correspond to TRBD1 or TRBD2 (5 bases each). Germline CDR1 and CDR2: WSHSY and SAAADI. Trimming shortened V by 9 bases and J by 2 bases, and 20 bases separated the two germline ends. The CDR3 is 15 residues long. The chain's CDR3 is CASSEGRLPAYEQYF. The CDR3 region has the DNA TGCGCCAGTTCCGAGGGGCGACTCCCGGCCTACGAGCAGTACTTC.

This clone is a singleton in its sample. The chain uses TRBV6-5 and TRBJ1-4; the match to TRBD1 covers 7 bases. After removal of 2 bases from V and 8 bases from J, the junction contained 8 bases not matched to a gene. This CDR3 has 15 amino acids. The germline gives CDR1 MNHEY, CDR2 SVGAGI. The DNA for the CDR3 is TGTGCCAGCAGTTACCTGGGACAGAATCGGGAAAAACTGTTTTTT. This translates into CASSYLGQNREKLFF.

This sequence joins TRBV11-2 and TRBJ2-7; 9 bases line up with TRBD1. V lost 5 bases to trimming and J lost 5 bases; unmatched junction nucleotides: 10. Germline V gene sequence: CDR1 SGHAT, CDR2 FQNNGV. The CDR3 consists of 15 residues. The CDR3 coding sequence is TGTGCCAGCAGCATAGGACAGGGGAGAAGGGACGAGCAGTACTTC. This translates into CASSIGQGRRDEQYF.

This chain links TRBV9 with TRBJ2-5; 9 nucleotides line up with TRBD1. Germline V CDR1 and CDR2: SGDLS, YYNGEE. The V and J ends lost 4 bases and 4 bases, in that order; junction bases with no gene match: 11. The CDR3 runs to 16 residues. This CDR3 reads CASSSRGGQGGETQYF. CDR3 bases: TGTGCCAGCAGCTCGAGGGGGGGACAGGGTGGAGAGACCCAGTACTTC.

This sequence joins TRBV28 and TRBJ2-5, with unresolved D. CDR1 MDHEN and CDR2 SYDVKM come from the germline V gene. V was shortened by 5 bases and J by 1 base, with 8 bases between the two germline ends. The CDR3 contains 13 residues. The DNA for the CDR3 is TGTGCCAGCAGTGAGCCAGCCCAAGAGACCCAGTACTTC. Its protein product is CASSEPAQETQYF.

This sequence joins TRBV11-3 and TRBJ2-7; 7 bases are a match to TRBD2. The germline CDR1 and CDR2 sequences are SGHNT and YENEEA. V shed 11 bases and J 6 bases; nucleotides not matched to a gene: 13. The CDR3 has 13 amino acids. CDR3 in amino acids: CARGLREAGEQYF. CDR3 nucleotides: TGTGCCCGTGGGTTACGGGAGGCTGGCGAGCAGTACTTC.

The V gene is TRBV7-2, the J gene TRBJ2-4; possible D gene TRBD2, 6 bases. Germline V gene data show CDR1 as SGHTA and CDR2 as FQGNSA. CDR3 size: 14 residues. V was pared by 5 bases and J by 8 bases, with 16 bases between. The CDR3 DNA follows: TGTGCCAGCAGCGTTGGGTCCGGCGGGGACATTCAGTACTTC. Protein product: CASSVGSGGDIQYF.

The chain links TRBV15 to TRBJ2-1, with D perhaps TRBD1 (5 bases). Trimming removed 0 bases from V and 6 bases from J, with 18 bases in between. This CDR3 has 17 residues. Germline loops: CDR1 LNHNV, CDR2 YYDKDF (reference sequence). The CDR3 region has the DNA TGTGCCACCAGCAGAGACCGTTACAGGCTATTTCGCAATGAGCAGTTCTTC. Its protein is CATSRDRYRLFRNEQFF.

This chain links TRBV19 with TRBJ2-5; 8 nucleotides align to TRBD2. Germline CDR1 LNHDA, CDR2 SQIVND (reference sequence). The trim removed 1 base at V and 3 bases at J, leaving 1 base unmatched. There are 14 residues in the CDR3. CDR3 DNA: TGTGCCAGTAGTATAGCGGGAGGGAAAGAGACCCAGTACTTC. This gives the protein CASSIAGGKETQYF.

The CDR3 nucleotides read TGTGCCAGCATCCAAGCGGGAGTGTTAGATACGCAGTATTTT. Amino acids: CASIQAGVLDTQYF. V gene TRBV7-8 combines with J gene TRBJ2-3; 8 bases are shared with TRBD2. The CDR3 has 14 residues. V shed 7 bases and J 5 bases; nucleotides not matched to a gene: 8. Per the germline V gene, CDR1 is SGHVS and CDR2 is FQNEAQ.

This chain links TRBV4-1 with TRBJ2-5; 7 nucleotides line up with TRBD2. This CDR3 region has 15 residues. Germline trimming cut 7 bases from V and 5 bases from J; bases unmatched to any gene: 13. Germline loops: CDR1 MGHRA, CDR2 YSYEKL. CDR3 amino acids: CASTPREGGDETQYF. The CDR3 DNA is TGCGCCAGCACCCCAAGGGAGGGCGGGGATGAGACCCAGTACTTC.

The chain links TRBV7-3 to TRBJ2-1; no firm D call. CDR3 size: 15 residues. Germline CDR1 and CDR2: SGHTA and FQGTGA. V was pared by 5 bases and J by 4 bases, with 15 bases between. CDR3 protein: CASSRFGPQYNEQFF. The CDR3 DNA sequence: TGTGCCAGCAGCCGGTTCGGGCCGCAGTACAATGAGCAGTTCTTC.

V usage is TRBV7-9 and J usage is TRBJ1-5; D unclear. Germline V gene data show CDR1 as SEHNR and CDR2 as FQNEAQ (reference sequence). CDR3 length equals 14 residues. Trimming cost V 3 bases and J 3 bases, with 9 bases left between them. The CDR3 DNA reads TGTGCCAGCAGCTTTGCAGGTTCCAATCAGCCCCAGCATTTT. It is translated as CASSFAGSNQPQHF.